This TCR beta chain emerged from a study of shared clonotypes between healthy human individuals. Authors' processing steps: From ImmunoSEQ came sequences covering only the junction and carrying no quality scores, so filtering differed. TCRdb's table, derived via immunoSEQ multiplex PCR, lists solely in-frame clones and lacks some. The DNA gave D and trimming, while V, J and clone size come from that table. The profile covers about 1.1 million clones, with 60% to 85% appearing a single time and almost 0.9% taken by the ten largest. Trimming shortened V by 1 base and J by 8 bases, and 11 bases separated the two germline ends. Germline assignment: CDR1 LNHDA and CDR2 SQIVND (reference sequence). The CDR3 sequence is 14 residues long. Regarding this clone: Its antigen is unknown.

Overall study results and limits: In this cohort, only blood was sampled, and tissue repertoires likely differ.

The chain links TRBV19 to TRBJ1-4; D gene ambiguous. The clonotype was recovered from a man between 18 and 35 years old in good health. Some clones in this sample may be carry-over from other donors' samples. Sequencing input: memory CD4+ T cells from PBMCs. This sample's subset: CD45RA-negative fraction. The CDR3 loop reads CASSIAASTEKLFF. As DNA, the CDR3 is TGTGCCAGTAGTATAGCGGCATCCACAGAAAAACTGTTTTTT.